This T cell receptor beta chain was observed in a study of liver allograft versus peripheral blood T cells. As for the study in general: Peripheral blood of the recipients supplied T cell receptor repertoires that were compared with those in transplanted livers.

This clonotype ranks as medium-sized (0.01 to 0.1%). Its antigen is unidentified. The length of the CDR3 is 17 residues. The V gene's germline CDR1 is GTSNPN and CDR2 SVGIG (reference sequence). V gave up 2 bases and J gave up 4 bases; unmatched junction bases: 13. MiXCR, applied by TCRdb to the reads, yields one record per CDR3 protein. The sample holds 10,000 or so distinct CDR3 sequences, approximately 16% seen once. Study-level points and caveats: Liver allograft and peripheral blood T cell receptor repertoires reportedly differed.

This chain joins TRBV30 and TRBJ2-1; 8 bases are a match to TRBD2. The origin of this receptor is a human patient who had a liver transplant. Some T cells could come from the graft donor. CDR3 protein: CAWSLRGVGTSYNEQFF. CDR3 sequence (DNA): TGTGCCTGGAGTCTCAGGGGAGTCGGGACTAGTTACAATGAGCAGTTCTTC.